These 15 T cell receptor beta chains originate from one sample sequenced in a study of T cells after yellow fever vaccination. TCRdb re-derived calls from the 5' RACE reads in MiXCR, one entry per CDR3 protein. This sample carries 200,000 to 250,000 distinct CDR3 sequences, 6.9% of them seen once, and the ten largest clones take approximately 0.85%. Sequences were derived from CD4+ T cells sorted from PBMCs, sampled 15 days after the yellow fever booster vaccination. The receptors stem from a man under 40 who received the YFV17D yellow fever vaccine.

This clonotype was counted only a few times. The chain employs TRBV19 and TRBJ1-1; 7 positions match TRBD1. CDR1 is LNHDA and CDR2 is SQIVND in the germline V gene (reference sequence). The V segment lost 7 bases and the J segment 0 bases; nucleotides outside the gene matches: 5. The CDR3 is 14 amino acids. CDR3 in amino acids: CASNSQGMNTEAFF. CDR3 bases: TGTGCCAGTAACTCACAGGGGATGAACACTGAAGCTTTCTTT.

This clonotype was counted only a few times. This sequence joins TRBV19 and TRBJ2-2, with 8 positions matching TRBD2. The CDR3 runs to 14 residues. CDR1 and CDR2 (germline): LNHDA, SQIVND (reference sequence). Trimming at V came to 7 bases and at J to 6 bases, leaving 7 bases not matched to a gene. The CDR3 protein is CASNPGGSAGELFF. The CDR3 region has the DNA TGTGCCAGTAACCCGGGGGGGTCGGCCGGGGAGCTGTTTTTT.

This clonotype was observed at least ten times. The chain joins TRBV12-3 or TRBV12-4 to TRBJ2-7; 8 bases are shared with TRBD2. This CDR3 has 14 residues. Trimming at V came to 7 bases and at J to 2 bases, leaving 7 bases not matched to a gene. The CDR3 here is CASTTTSGTYEQYF. The CDR3 DNA reads as TGTGCCAGCACCACCACTAGCGGCACCTACGAGCAGTACTTC.

The chain uses TRBV7-9 and TRBJ2-1, with D possibly matching TRBD2 (6 bases). The germline V gene encodes CDR1 SEHNR and CDR2 FQNEAQ (reference sequence). V lost 5 bases and J 5 bases, leaving 19 bases between the germline ends. This CDR3 region has 16 residues. CDR3 in amino acids: CASSLGLQLTHNEQFF. CDR3 nucleotides: TGTGCCAGCAGCCTGGGACTCCAGCTGACCCACAATGAGCAGTTCTTC.

The CDR3 loop is CASSPISGPPHHGYTF. The CDR3 bases are TGTGCCAGCAGCCCAATCTCTGGACCGCCGCATCATGGCTACACCTTC. V usage is TRBV11-2 and J usage is TRBJ1-2, with D unclear. CDR3 length equals 16 residues. Germline V gives CDR1 SGHAT, CDR2 FQNNGV. Between the trimmed V and J ends, which lost 5 bases and 6 bases, there was a span of 22 bases.

This clonotype was recorded at least ten times. Here the CDR3 DNA reads TGCAGTGCTAGATACAGGAACGAGGACATTCAGTACTTC. This gives the protein CSARYRNEDIQYF. The gene calls are TRBV20-1 and TRBJ2-4, with TRBD1 as a possible D gene (5 bases). This CDR3 region has 13 residues. Trimming left V 2 bases short and J 8 bases short, with 13 bases between. Germline CDR1 DFQATT, CDR2 SNEGSKA (reference sequence).

This clonotype was observed a handful of times. V gene TRBV4-3 combines with J gene TRBJ1-4; no clear D. Germline loops: CDR1 LGHNA, CDR2 YSLEER. This CDR3 comprises 17 residues. V lost 0 bases, J lost 0 bases, and 11 bases lay in between. This CDR3 reads CASSQENRPATNEKLFF. For the CDR3, the DNA is TGCGCCAGCAGCCAAGAGAACAGACCTGCAACTAATGAAAAACTGTTTTTT.

This clonotype came up many times. In DNA, the CDR3 is TGTGCCACCAGTGATCCCGGACTAGCTTTCTACAATGAGCAGTTCTTC. Encoded protein: CATSDPGLAFYNEQFF. The V and J genes are TRBV24-1 and TRBJ2-1; 8 bases are shared with TRBD2. Germline V gives CDR1 KGHDR, CDR2 SFDVKD. The CDR3 consists of 16 residues. V trimming: 3 bases; J trimming: 3 bases; junction bases outside the gene matches: 6.

The chain joins TRBV29-1 to TRBJ2-7; D not resolved. CDR1 SQVTM and CDR2 ANQGSEA come from the germline V gene. V dropped 7 bases and J dropped 2 bases, with 12 bases sitting between them. The CDR3 is made up of 12 amino acids. CDR3 nucleotide sequence: TGCAGCGCCCTGGACGTAACCTACGAGCAGTACTTC. This encodes CSALDVTYEQYF.

This clonotype was recorded many times. The rearrangement links TRBV12-3 or TRBV12-4 to TRBJ2-2; 10 bases match TRBD2. V was pared by 3 bases and J by 5 bases, with 12 bases of the junction left unmatched. The CDR3 runs 18 residues. CDR3 loop: CASSFQSGGAAITGELFF. The CDR3 DNA follows: TGTGCCAGCAGTTTCCAAAGCGGGGGGGCTGCGATTACCGGGGAGCTGTTTTTT.

There are many counts of this clonotype. The CDR3, as DNA: TGTGCCAGCAGCTTGTTCGGACTAGCGGCCCGGGAGCTGTTTTTT. Translation gives CASSLFGLAARELFF. The rearrangement uses TRBV5-6 and TRBJ2-2; TRBD2 aligns across 10 bases. The CDR3 totals 15 residues. The germline V gene has CDR1 SGHDT and CDR2 YYEEEE. J lost 9 bases, V lost 1 base, and 6 bases had no gene match.

The chain carries TRBV28 and TRBJ2-7, with D hard to call. This CDR3 comprises 10 residues. The germline V and J ends were trimmed by 8 bases and 4 bases, with 6 bases remaining between them. Germline CDR1 is MDHEN and CDR2 is SYDVKM. CDR3 protein: CASSRYEQYF. CDR3 sequence (DNA): TGTGCCAGCTCACGGTACGAGCAGTACTTC.

This clonotype was picked up a small number of times. V usage is TRBV3-1 and J usage is TRBJ1-6; the D gene is possibly TRBD1 (6 bases). V was trimmed by 6 bases and J by 7 bases, leaving 16 bases between them. Germline V gives CDR1 LGHDT, CDR2 YNNKEL (reference sequence). The CDR3 contains 15 residues. The CDR3 nucleotides read TGTGCCAGCAGTAGCGGGGGGGGCCTCAATTCACCCCTCCACTTT. Its translation: CASSSGGGLNSPLHF.

The table lists this clonotype with many counts. The chain combines TRBV6-4 with TRBJ2-2, with D uncertain. CDR1 and CDR2 from the germline V gene are MRHNA and SNTAGT. Trimming cost V 3 bases and J 4 bases, with 9 bases left between them. The CDR3 consists of 14 residues. The CDR3 nucleotides are TGTGCCAGCAGTGAGCTTAGTGGCACCGGGGAGCTGTTTTTT. Its protein product is CASSELSGTGELFF.

Of note for this clonotype: Sequence at one end of the junction differs from germline and may be a read error. V is TRBV29-1 and J is TRBJ2-1; TRBD2 agrees at 7 bases. CDR1 SQVTM and CDR2 ANQGSEA come from the germline V gene. The CDR3 is 19 amino acids. The CDR3: CSAKRGASGTRSVYNDQFF. CDR3 DNA sequence: TGCAGCGCCAAAAGAGGGGCTAGCGGTACCCGCTCCGTTTACAATGATCAGTTCTTC.